A single sample is the source of the 5 T cell receptor beta chains below, sequenced in a study of T-cell memory formation after mild COVID-19. TCRdb passed the 5' RACE reads through MiXCR, listing each CDR3 protein once. Here the sample spans almost 550,000 distinct CDR3 sequences, roughly 22% being singletons. Sequenced input: PBMCs or a T cell subset sorted from them (not recorded which). All receptors come from an adult woman who had mild COVID-19 (a few samples of this study predate the infection). Cell type and time point are not known.

The chain joins TRBV11-2 to TRBJ1-2, with 9 bases fitting TRBD1. This CDR3 has 15 residues. Trimming took 3 bases from V and 8 from J; bases not matched to a gene: 10. Germline V gene lookup returns CDR1 SGHAT and CDR2 FQNNGV. The CDR3 bases are TGTGCCAGCAGCTTGCCGACAGGGGGGAAGGGCGGCTACACCTTC. Translation: CASSLPTGGKGGYTF.

This clonotype was counted a few times. The chain carries TRBV4-2 and TRBJ2-4; D uncertain. This CDR3 spans 16 amino acids. Trimming removed 0 bases from V and 6 bases from J, with 15 bases in between. Germline loops: CDR1 LGHNA, CDR2 YNFKEQ. CDR3: CASSQERWGSINIQYF. As DNA, the CDR3 is TGTGCCAGCAGCCAAGAGAGGTGGGGTTCCATAAACATTCAGTACTTC.

This clonotype was detected a few times. Because the CDR3 is missing its conserved closing phenylalanine or tryptophan, this is likely a read error. This sequence joins TRBV5-5 and TRBJ2-1, with D possibly being TRBD1 (5 bases). This CDR3 spans 14 amino acids. The ends were cut back, 5 bases at V and 4 bases at J, with 13 bases in the middle. The germline V gene encodes CDR1 SGHKS and CDR2 YYEKEE (reference sequence). The CDR3 loop is CASRHTDSYNEQFL. The CDR3 DNA is TGTGCCAGCAGACATACCGACAGTTACAATGAGCAGTTCTTG.

This clonotype was seen only a few times. The chain links TRBV5-6 to TRBJ2-2; TRBD2 might be the D (5 bases). The germline V and J ends were trimmed by 0 bases and 2 bases, with 11 bases remaining between them. This CDR3 spans 16 amino acids. The germline V gene has CDR1 SGHDT and CDR2 YYEEEE. CDR3 DNA sequence: TGTGCCAGCAGCTTGGGGAGGTGGGCCAACACCGGGGAGCTGTTTTTT. It is translated as CASSLGRWANTGELFF. The full variable domain, rest sourced from reference TRBV5-6 and TRBJ2-2, is DAGVTQSPTHLIKTRGQQVTLRCSPKSGHDTVSWYQQALGQGPQFIFQYYEEEERQRGNFPDRFSGHQFPNYSSELNVNALLLGDSALYLCASSLGRWANTGELFFGEGSRLTVL.

This clonotype was seen only a few times. V is TRBV7-9 and J is TRBJ2-1; D unresolved. Germline V CDR1 and CDR2: SEHNR, FQNEAQ (reference sequence). The V end was cut by 5 bases, the J end by 7 bases, with 21 bases between. This CDR3 spans 16 amino acids. The CDR3: CASSLGKGLDGNEQFF. CDR3 DNA sequence: TGTGCCAGCAGCCTTGGGAAAGGGCTAGATGGGAATGAGCAGTTCTTC.